This T cell receptor (beta chain) was identified during a study of T-cell memory formation after mild COVID-19. CDR3 length: 16 residues. V shed 8 bases, J shed 4 bases, and the junction held 12 bases outside the gene matches. TCRdb analysed the 5' RACE reads with MiXCR anew, one entry per CDR3 protein. Altogether more than 300,000 distinct CDR3 sequences are present, less than 25% being singletons, with the ten largest covering 21%. This clonotype was detected a few times. This TCR derives from a man between 18 and 29 years old who had mild COVID-19 (a few samples of this study predate the infection). Cell type and time point are not known. The specimen sequenced was PBMCs or a T cell subset sorted from them (not recorded which). The chain carries TRBV12-3 or TRBV12-4 and TRBJ1-5, with 9 bases matching TRBD1. CDR3 sequence: CASGDGTGSRNQPQHF. In DNA form, the CDR3 reads TGTGCCAGCGGGGACGGGACAGGGAGTCGAAATCAGCCCCAGCATTTT.